A selection of T cell receptor beta chains follows, all from one sample in a study of blood T cell repertoires in COVID-19. Method: immunoSEQ multiplex PCR; TCRdb's copy keeps in-frame clones and lacks some. The table records about 220,000 clones, roughly 85% of them present only once. The sample taken for sequencing was peripheral blood. These receptors all stem from an elderly woman with acute or convalescent COVID-19. Each CDR3 is given with its conserved first and last residue.

j_gene: TRBJ1-4; v_gene: TRBV5-6; CDR3aa: CASSPGDRGDEKLFF
j_gene: TRBJ1-5; v_gene: TRBV3-1/TRBV3-2; CDR3aa: CASSLRSGRDQPQHF
j_gene: TRBJ1-2; v_gene: TRBV19; CDR3aa: CASTPPRPGIGYTF
j_gene: TRBJ1-2; v_gene: TRBV7-2; CDR3aa: CASSLGQSTF
j_gene: TRBJ2-3; v_gene: TRBV5-1; CDR3aa: CASGRQSTDTQYF
j_gene: TRBJ1-2; v_gene: TRBV14; CDR3aa: CASSQDFANYGYTF
j_gene: TRBJ1-5; v_gene: TRBV12-5; CDR3aa: CASGLVGGAGQPQHF
j_gene: TRBJ1-2; v_gene: TRBV4-1; CDR3aa: CASSHLAVDPGYGYTF
j_gene: TRBJ1-1; v_gene: TRBV7-9; CDR3aa: CASSLYSGHIYDEAFF
j_gene: TRBJ2-7; v_gene: TRBV6-5; CDR3aa: CAGTQGGTYEQYF
j_gene: TRBJ1-1; v_gene: TRBV11-2; CDR3aa: CASSFGTDNTEAFF
j_gene: TRBJ1-3; v_gene: TRBV20-1; CDR3aa: CSAVTGNTIYF
j_gene: TRBJ1-3; v_gene: TRBV11-2; CDR3aa: CASSPGYTIYF
j_gene: TRBJ1-2; v_gene: TRBV2; CDR3aa: CASSEFSVNYGYTF
j_gene: TRBJ2-1; v_gene: TRBV3-1/TRBV3-2; CDR3aa: CASSLRGRGLPYNEQFF
j_gene: TRBJ1-5; v_gene: TRBV6-6; CDR3aa: CASSPGRQNNQPQHF
j_gene: TRBJ2-7; v_gene: TRBV6-6; CDR3aa: CASSYSPGLGEQYF
j_gene: TRBJ1-2; v_gene: TRBV7-9; CDR3aa: CASSLSGGLNYGYTF
j_gene: TRBJ1-5; v_gene: TRBV30; CDR3aa: CAWRVQGAGNQPQHF
j_gene: TRBJ2-3; v_gene: TRBV14; CDR3aa: CASSQEVGLGGADTQYF
j_gene: TRBJ2-3; v_gene: TRBV6-5; CDR3aa: CASRLDRPSTDTQYF
j_gene: TRBJ1-3; v_gene: TRBV11-3; CDR3aa: CASRGVISSGNTIYF
j_gene: TRBJ2-1; v_gene: TRBV21-1; CDR3aa: CASSASLGTGGRANEQFF
j_gene: TRBJ1-1; v_gene: TRBV27; CDR3aa: CASSPRPSVEAFF
j_gene: TRBJ1-1; v_gene: TRBV5-6; CDR3aa: CASSLHGQGYTEAFF
j_gene: TRBJ1-5; v_gene: TRBV24-1; CDR3aa: CATSDSLRQDNQPQHF
j_gene: TRBJ1-2; v_gene: TRBV6-5; CDR3aa: CASRSRGARYGYTF
j_gene: TRBJ1-5; v_gene: TRBV7-2; CDR3aa: CASSLPGGDHQPQHF
j_gene: TRBJ2-7; v_gene: TRBV5-1; CDR3aa: CASSLARGQSYEQYF
j_gene: TRBJ1-2; v_gene: TRBV7-9; CDR3aa: CASSFQEGVHGYTF
j_gene: TRBJ1-2; v_gene: TRBV24-1; CDR3aa: CATSTGPYGYTF
j_gene: TRBJ2-5; v_gene: TRBV3-1/TRBV3-2; CDR3aa: CASSQQAGLAYETQYF
j_gene: TRBJ1-1; v_gene: TRBV7-2; CDR3aa: CASSSRQGGEAFF
j_gene: TRBJ1-4; v_gene: TRBV5-4; CDR3aa: CASSRLGPTTNEKLFF
j_gene: TRBJ2-5; v_gene: TRBV7-9; CDR3aa: CASSLVGGQETQYF
j_gene: TRBJ2-1; v_gene: TRBV5-4; CDR3aa: CASSSGQGGSHEQFF
j_gene: TRBJ1-3; v_gene: TRBV6-5; CDR3aa: CASSTGVTGNTIYF
j_gene: TRBJ2-3; v_gene: TRBV5-6; CDR3aa: CASSFLAGASTDTQYF
j_gene: TRBJ1-1; v_gene: TRBV19; CDR3aa: CASSIQGIGTEAFF
j_gene: TRBJ2-3; v_gene: TRBV7-3; CDR3aa: CASSMTSGGLDTQYF
j_gene: TRBJ2-2; v_gene: TRBV11-3; CDR3aa: CASTLDRTGELFF
j_gene: TRBJ1-6; v_gene: TRBV5-6; CDR3aa: CASSLGASPFSYNSPLHF
j_gene: TRBJ2-2; v_gene: TRBV6-5; CDR3aa: CASSRSGGNTGELFF
j_gene: TRBJ1-4; v_gene: TRBV9; CDR3aa: CASSVRAAENEKLFF
j_gene: TRBJ2-6; v_gene: TRBV24-1; CDR3aa: CATSDPGTGGGSGANVLTF
j_gene: TRBJ1-2; v_gene: TRBV7-3; CDR3aa: CASSPGANFQGGYTF
j_gene: TRBJ1-2; v_gene: TRBV7-8; CDR3aa: CASSPGTVNYGYTF
j_gene: TRBJ1-5; v_gene: TRBV18; CDR3aa: CASSPSSDQPQHF
j_gene: TRBJ1-5; v_gene: TRBV28; CDR3aa: CASSLEGGPQHF
j_gene: TRBJ1-2; v_gene: TRBV9; CDR3aa: CASSVGRDRAGYTF
j_gene: TRBJ2-1; v_gene: TRBV3-1/TRBV3-2; CDR3aa: CASSQGLAGGDEQFF
j_gene: TRBJ1-1; v_gene: TRBV7-9; CDR3aa: CASSLDRGAEAFF